Listed here are 27 T cell receptor beta chains from one sample, sequenced in a study of PD-L1 blockade in urothelial cancer. The time point denotes: peripheral blood 6 weeks after treatment start. Clones were sequenced by immunoSEQ multiplex PCR, and TCRdb holds only the in-frame ones, with some missing. The sample holds 100,000 to 150,000 clones, roughly 82% seen once. The specimen was PBMCs, collected around atezolizumab (anti-PD-L1) treatment. Receptors were obtained from a man aged 45 to 65 with urothelial cancer.

The chain employs TRBV7-2 and TRBJ2-5, with 8 positions matching TRBD2. The CDR3 sequence is 15 residues long. The germline CDR1 and CDR2 sequences are SGHTA and FQGNSA. Germline trimming cut 4 bases from V and 5 bases from J; bases unmatched to any gene: 9. This chain's CDR3 is CASSSGGAGRETQYF. CDR3 DNA sequence: TGTGCCAGCAGCTCCGGGGGGGCCGGTCGGGAGACCCAGTACTTC.

The chain joins TRBV10-3 to TRBJ1-1, with a possible D match to TRBD1 (5 bases). CDR1 and CDR2 (germline): ENHRY, SYGVKD. CDR3 length equals 14 residues. Trimming cost V 6 bases and J 1 base, with 12 bases left between them. The CDR3 DNA reads TGTGCCATCAGAAGCAGGGAGGGGAACACTGAAGCTTTCTTT. Amino acids: CAIRSREGNTEAFF.

The chain joins TRBV7-9 to TRBJ1-3; 7 bases fit TRBD1. CDR1 is SEHNR and CDR2 is FQNEAQ in the germline V gene (reference sequence). V lost 4 bases to trimming and J lost 6 bases; unmatched junction nucleotides: 6. This CDR3 comprises 14 residues. The CDR3 DNA follows: TGTGCCAGCAGCTCCCAGGGGGAGGAAAACACCATATATTTT. Translated: CASSSQGEENTIYF.

There are a few counts of this clone. This chain joins TRBV28 and TRBJ1-5; unclear D gene. V was pared by 3 bases and J by 2 bases, with 14 bases between. The CDR3 has 16 residues. Germline V gene sequence: CDR1 MDHEN, CDR2 SYDVKM. CDR3 sequence reads: CASSLAGMGRNQPQHF. CDR3 in DNA: TGTGCCAGCAGTTTGGCGGGTATGGGTCGCAATCAGCCCCAGCATTTT. The complete variable domain, with remaining parts taken from reference TRBV28 and TRBJ1-5, reads DVKVTQSSRYLVKRTGEKVFLECVQDMDHENMFWYRQDPGLGLRLIYFSYDVKMKEKGDIPEGYSVSREKKERFSLILESASTNQTSMYLCASSLAGMGRNQPQHFGDGTRLSIL.

This chain uses TRBV4-2 with TRBJ1-2, with 8 bases that match TRBD1. The CDR3 runs to 14 residues. Germline loops: CDR1 LGHNA, CDR2 YNFKEQ. V trimming: 3 bases; J trimming: 2 bases; junction bases outside the gene matches: 2. The CDR3 sequence is CASSQGQDNYGYTF. The CDR3 DNA follows: TGTGCCAGCAGCCAGGGACAGGACAACTATGGCTACACCTTC.

The V and J genes are TRBV5-1 and TRBJ2-3; 9 bases agree with TRBD2. The V and J ends lost 1 base and 5 bases, in that order; junction bases with no gene match: 5. Looked up from germline, CDR1 is SGHRS and CDR2 is YFSETQ. The CDR3 is 15 amino acids. The CDR3: CASSLSGRIGDTQYF. CDR3 sequence (DNA): TGCGCCAGCAGCTTGAGCGGGAGGATCGGAGATACGCAGTATTTT.

The chain recombines TRBV6-5 with TRBJ1-1; no reliable D call. V was shortened by 2 bases and J by 1 base, with 5 bases between the two germline ends. The CDR3 is made up of 13 amino acids. Germline V CDR1 and CDR2: MNHEY, SVGAGI. CDR3: CASSYEGNTEAFF. The CDR3 DNA sequence: TGTGCCAGCAGTTACGAGGGGAACACTGAAGCTTTCTTT.

The genes are TRBV2 and TRBJ1-6; D is perhaps TRBD1 (5 bases). There are 13 residues in the CDR3. Deletions cut 6 bases from V and 7 bases from J, with 10 bases between. Germline CDR1 and CDR2: SNHLY and FYNNEI. The CDR3 region has the DNA TGTGCCAGCAGGACAGAAGGAAATTCACCCCTCCACTTT. The encoded protein is CASRTEGNSPLHF.

The chain employs TRBV2 and TRBJ2-7, with 15 nucleotides matching TRBD2. V dropped 6 bases and J dropped 2; count of bases not matched to a gene: 2. Germline V gene sequence: CDR1 SNHLY, CDR2 FYNNEI. The CDR3 loop spans 15 amino acids. The CDR3 loop reads CASRGLAGGTYEQYF. The CDR3 DNA reads as TGTGCCAGCAGAGGACTAGCGGGAGGGACCTACGAGCAGTACTTC.

V is TRBV27 and J is TRBJ1-4; the D gene is possibly TRBD1 (5 bases). The CDR3 extends over 13 amino acids. V was shortened by 0 bases and J by 11 bases, with 10 bases between the two germline ends. The germline V gene encodes CDR1 MNHEY and CDR2 SMNVEV (reference sequence). The CDR3 DNA reads as TGTGCCAGCAGTTTATCGGCAGGGAGGAAACTGTTTTTT. Translating it yields CASSLSAGRKLFF.

The chain is built from TRBV5-6 and TRBJ2-1, with D possibly being TRBD1 (6 bases). The V end lost 0 bases, the J end lost 6 bases, and 13 bases lay between the germline ends. The germline CDR1 and CDR2 sequences are SGHDT and YYEEEE. The CDR3 length is 15 residues. CDR3 loop: CASSLDRVGFNEQFF. The CDR3 DNA follows: TGTGCCAGCAGCTTGGACAGGGTAGGGTTCAATGAGCAGTTCTTC.

J is TRBJ2-5 and V is TRBV5-1, with a tentative D call TRBD1 (5 bases). Germline V gene data show CDR1 as SGHRS and CDR2 as YFSETQ. The CDR3 contains 15 residues. V was clipped by 1 base and J by 2 bases, with 12 bases between them. The CDR3 spells CASSLQGTVQETQYF. The CDR3 DNA follows: TGCGCCAGCAGCTTGCAGGGTACGGTGCAAGAGACCCAGTACTTC.

The chain's CDR3 is CASSRLAGVNEDEQFF. Written as DNA, the CDR3 is TGTGCCAGCTCTCGACTAGCGGGAGTGAATGAGGATGAGCAGTTCTTC. V usage is TRBV18 and J usage is TRBJ2-1; 12 bases fit TRBD2. Germline-derived CDR1 and CDR2 are KGHSH and LQKENI. CDR3 size: 16 residues. Germline trimming cut 6 bases from V and 8 bases from J; bases unmatched to any gene: 11.

The V call is TRBV27, the J call TRBJ2-7; 13 bases line up with TRBD2. Losses at the gene ends were 6 bases for V and 2 bases for J; bases not matched to a gene: 4. This CDR3 is built from 15 residues. Germline CDR1 MNHEY, CDR2 SMNVEV (reference sequence). The CDR3 DNA is TGTGCCAGCAGACCCGGACTAGCGGGGGCCTACGAGCAGTACTTC. Translating gives CASRPGLAGAYEQYF.

This chain uses TRBV9 with TRBJ2-7; 7 bases are a match to TRBD2. Germline V gene lookup returns CDR1 SGDLS and CDR2 YYNGEE. The CDR3 extends over 16 amino acids. J gave up 0 bases and V 0 bases, and 6 bases lay outside the gene matches. The DNA of the CDR3 is TGTGCCAGCAGCGTAGGCCCGGGCGGGAGCTCCTACGAGCAGTACTTC. Translating gives CASSVGPGGSSYEQYF. The full variable domain, rest sourced from reference TRBV9 and TRBJ2-7, is DSGVTQTPKHLITATGQRVTLRCSPRSGDLSVYWYQQSLDQGLQFLIQYYNGEERAKGNILERFSAQQFPDLHSELNLSSLELGDSALYFCASSVGPGGSSYEQYFGPGTRLTVT.

This chain uses TRBV6-1 with TRBJ2-1; a possible D gene is TRBD1 (5 bases). V was shortened by 2 bases and J by 0 bases, with 8 bases between the two germline ends. The germline V gene encodes CDR1 MNHNS and CDR2 SASEGT. This CDR3 has 15 amino acids. DNA for the CDR3: TGTGCCAGCAGTGAATGGCAGGGCTCCTACAATGAGCAGTTCTTC. This codes for CASSEWQGSYNEQFF.

The V gene is TRBV5-1, the J gene TRBJ2-3; perhaps TRBD1 as D (6 bases). V shed 0 bases and J shed 2 bases, with 13 bases lying between them. Germline-derived CDR1 and CDR2 are SGHRS and YFSETQ. The CDR3 totals 16 residues. Here the CDR3 reads CASSLATGSATDTQYF. Here the CDR3 DNA reads TGCGCCAGCAGCTTGGCCACAGGGTCCGCCACAGATACGCAGTATTTT.

The CDR3 here is CASSLDRAYEQYF. The CDR3 region has the DNA TGTGCCAGCAGCCTGGACAGGGCCTACGAGCAGTACTTC. The rearrangement links TRBV7-3 to TRBJ2-7; 8 bases line up with TRBD1. From germline, CDR1 is SGHTA and CDR2 FQGTGA. This CDR3 spans 13 amino acids. Unmatched junction bases numbered 2, after V lost 5 bases and J lost 2 bases.

This clone appeared a single time. V usage is TRBV13 and J usage is TRBJ2-7, with D unresolved. Trimming took off 1 base at V and 6 bases at J, with 16 bases between the two ends. CDR1 is PRHDT, CDR2 FYEKMQ, per germline (reference sequence). CDR3 length: 15 residues. The CDR3 protein is CASSLDGSPSLEQYF. As DNA, the CDR3 is TGTGCCAGCAGCTTAGACGGGTCACCCAGCCTCGAGCAGTACTTC.

The V and J genes are TRBV30 and TRBJ1-6; D gene ambiguous. Trimming took off 2 bases at V and 8 bases at J, with 7 bases between the two ends. The V gene's germline CDR1 is GTSNPN and CDR2 SVGIG (reference sequence). There are 12 residues in the CDR3. The DNA of the CDR3 is TGTGCCTGGAGTCTACAGTATTCACCCCTCCACTTT. This translates into CAWSLQYSPLHF.

The chain links TRBV9 to TRBJ1-4; TRBD1 is a possible D gene (5 bases). The V end was cut by 0 bases, the J end by 1 base, with 10 bases between. This CDR3 comprises 16 residues. Germline CDR1 is SGDLS and CDR2 is YYNGEE. This CDR3 is CASSVALGLTNEKLFF. Written as DNA, the CDR3 is TGTGCCAGCAGCGTAGCTTTGGGGCTAACTAATGAAAAACTGTTTTTT. The entire variable domain, with the rest obtained from reference TRBV9 and TRBJ1-4, is as follows: DSGVTQTPKHLITATGQRVTLRCSPRSGDLSVYWYQQSLDQGLQFLIQYYNGEERAKGNILERFSAQQFPDLHSELNLSSLELGDSALYFCASSVALGLTNEKLFFGSGTQLSVL.

The rearrangement joins TRBV2 to TRBJ2-7, with 12 bases that match TRBD2. The CDR3 has 13 amino acids. The germline gives CDR1 SNHLY, CDR2 FYNNEI. V shed 4 bases and J 7 bases; nucleotides not matched to a gene: 2. The CDR3 nucleotides are TGTGCCAGCAGTGGCCTAGCGGGAGGGGAGCAGTACTTC. This codes for CASSGLAGGEQYF.

The V and J genes are TRBV7-6 and TRBJ2-7, with 8 bases fitting TRBD2. Germline-derived CDR1 and CDR2 are SGHVS and FNYEAQ. V lost 1 base, J lost 5 bases, and 10 bases stayed unmatched. There are 16 residues in the CDR3. Here the CDR3 reads CASSLDPGRAINEQYF. CDR3 in DNA: TGTGCCAGCAGCTTAGATCCCGGGAGGGCCATAAACGAGCAGTACTTC.

To note about this clone: A much larger clone is a single base away; this may be a read error. V usage is TRBV5-6 and J usage is TRBJ1-1; D not certain. The CDR3 is 13 amino acids. The germline CDR1 and CDR2 sequences are SGHDT and YYEEEE. Trimming cost V 0 bases and J 0 bases, with 3 bases left between them. The CDR3 loop reads CASSLDMNTEAFF. The CDR3 DNA is TGTGCCAGCAGCTTGGACATGAACACTGAAGCTTTCTTT.

The V gene is TRBV12-5, the J gene TRBJ2-3; TRBD1 might be the D (6 bases). Trimming took off 1 base at V and 2 bases at J, with 7 bases between the two ends. This CDR3 region has 14 residues. The germline gives CDR1 LGHNT, CDR2 FRNRAP. As DNA, the CDR3 is TGTGCTAGTGGTTTGGGGACAGACACAGATACGCAGTATTTT. It yields the protein CASGLGTDTDTQYF.

Concerning this clone: This sample also contains other DNA sequences that code for the same CDR3. The J gene is TRBJ1-1, the V gene TRBV27; D is ambiguous. The CDR3 consists of 13 residues. Per the germline V gene, CDR1 is MNHEY and CDR2 is SMNVEV (reference sequence). V was shortened by 3 bases and J by 1 base, with 6 bases between the two germline ends. CDR3 loop: CASSLYRNTEAFF. CDR3 coding DNA: TGTGCCAGCAGTTTGTACAGGAACACTGAAGCTTTCTTT.

This clone has a single count. The gene calls are TRBV11-3 and TRBJ2-2; the match to TRBD1 covers 8 bases. The CDR3 spans 15 residues. The germline V gene has CDR1 SGHNT and CDR2 YENEEA. Trimming at V came to 5 bases and at J to 7 bases, leaving 9 bases not matched to a gene. CDR3: CASSPRTGYSGELFF. DNA for the CDR3: TGTGCCAGCAGCCCCAGGACAGGGTACAGCGGGGAGCTGTTTTTT.